This TCR beta chain was sequenced for a study of radiotherapy plus CTLA-4 blockade in lung cancer. Study as a whole: Objective responses were recorded in around a sixth of patients, with disease control recorded in about 30%. The study's findings and limits: Reports identified early blood T cell clone dynamics, with interferon-beta, as the best response predictor. Among blood TCR repertoires after radiotherapy plus ipilimumab, tumor-derived clones expanded.

The data were produced by immunoSEQ multiplex PCR, yet TCRdb's version contains in-frame clones alone and is incomplete. The sample holds about 59,000 clones; under 75% are singletons and the top ten take roughly 8.7%. Worth noting for this clone: What it binds is unknown.

Germline assignment: CDR1 GTSNPN and CDR2 SVGIG (reference sequence). The CDR3 is 17 amino acids. Trimming stripped 0 bases from V and 6 bases from J, with 21 bases between. Focal radiation with ipilimumab CTLA-4 blockade was given to patients with chemo-refractory metastatic non-small-cell lung cancer. The sequence derives from a human donor with non-small cell lung cancer whose response to radiotherapy plus ipilimumab could not be evaluated. This material consisted of peripheral blood, taken from a patient treated with radiotherapy plus ipilimumab. The rearrangement uses TRBV30 and TRBJ1-5; D is possibly TRBD1 (5 bases). The CDR3 sequence: CAWSVPGGGGSFQPQHF. The DNA of the CDR3 is TGTGCCTGGAGTGTACCTGGGGGGGGTGGGTCCTTTCAGCCCCAGCATTTT.